This T cell receptor beta chain originates from a study of cytomegalovirus exposure and HLA in healthy donors. Study conclusions and caveats: A few CMV-associated chains proved CMV antigen-specific in vitro.

Regarding this clone: Its antigen is currently unknown.

The PCR had 60 Vbeta and 13 Jbeta primers. Profiled with immunoSEQ multiplex PCR; TCRdb holds only in-frame clones, not every one. This sample has 120,000 or so clones, with roughly 80% found just once. The sequenced sample consisted of PBMCs. The source is a man aged 18-30 years in good health and CMV-seronegative.

For the CDR3, the DNA is TGTGCCAGCAGTGACGTACGGGGGGGACGCGCCGGCAGGTACTTC. This translates into CASSDVRGGRAGRYF. V gene TRBV6-1 combines with J gene TRBJ2-5; 8 bases map to TRBD2. Germline CDR1 is MNHNS and CDR2 is SASEGT. The V gene end was trimmed by 3 bases and the J gene end by 13 bases; junction bases not matched to a gene: 16. There are 15 residues in the CDR3.